The 32 T cell receptor beta chains listed next were all sequenced from one sample in a study of patients and donors after allogeneic stem cell transplantation. MiXCR, run by TCRdb on the RT-PCR reads, gives a single entry per CDR3 protein. In the table there are hundreds of thousands of distinct CDR3 sequences, roughly 17% of which are singletons. The sequencing input was blood, either unsorted or a sorted T cell fraction (not recorded which). These receptors originate from a human donor who was either an allogeneic HSCT recipient or a stem cell or donor lymphocyte infusion donor (not recorded which). It is not recorded whose cells these are; they may come from a transplant donor.

The chain couples TRBV28 to TRBJ2-7; D is possibly TRBD1 (6 bases). This CDR3 region has 15 residues. From germline, CDR1 is MDHEN and CDR2 SYDVKM. The V gene lost 7 bases and the J gene lost 4 bases, with 20 bases spanning the gap. This CDR3 is CASTIGGQVGYEQYF. Written as DNA, the CDR3 is TGTGCCAGCACCATTGGGGGCCAGGTTGGGTACGAGCAGTACTTC.

V and J are TRBV20-1 and TRBJ1-2, with D possibly matching TRBD1 (5 bases). V was cut by 3 bases and J by 1 base, with 15 bases left in between. The length of the CDR3 is 15 residues. The V gene's germline CDR1 is DFQATT and CDR2 SNEGSKA (reference sequence). In nucleotides, the CDR3 is TGCAGTGCTAGTCAGGGCAGGAGGTTTAACTATGGCTACACCTTC. This translates into CSASQGRRFNYGYTF.

This clonotype was picked up a small number of times. This rearrangement joins TRBV4-2 to TRBJ2-7; 12 bases fit TRBD2. Trimming took 2 bases from V and 2 from J; bases not matched to a gene: 1. The CDR3 spans 15 residues. The V gene's germline CDR1 is LGHNA and CDR2 YNFKEQ. As DNA, the CDR3 is TGTGCCAGCAGCCAATGGACTAGCGGGGCCTACGAGCAGTACTTC. Translated: CASSQWTSGAYEQYF.

This clonotype was counted many times. The gene calls are TRBV5-1 and TRBJ1-1; tentative D call: TRBD1 (6 bases). V lost 1 base to trimming and J lost 0 bases, with 7 bases between them. This CDR3 has 14 residues. The germline V gene has CDR1 SGHRS and CDR2 YFSETQ. CDR3 amino acids: CASSLWDMNTEAFF. The DNA for the CDR3 is TGCGCCAGCAGCTTGTGGGACATGAACACTGAAGCTTTCTTT.

The chain combines TRBV28 with TRBJ1-5, with 8 bases lining up with TRBD1. CDR1 and CDR2 (germline): MDHEN, SYDVKM. The CDR3 runs 15 residues. V shed 5 bases and J 1 base; nucleotides not matched to a gene: 4. The CDR3 is CASSKRTGSNQPQHF. DNA for the CDR3: TGTGCCAGCAGTAAACGGACAGGGAGCAATCAGCCCCAGCATTTT.

This chain uses TRBV20-1 with TRBJ1-1; TRBD1 matches 8 bases. V lost 0 bases to trimming and J lost 4 bases; unmatched junction nucleotides: 10. Germline-derived CDR1 and CDR2 are DFQATT and SNEGSKA (reference sequence). This CDR3 region has 16 residues. The CDR3 region is CSARDPRTGWGTEAFF. In nucleotides, the CDR3 is TGCAGTGCTAGAGACCCCAGGACAGGGTGGGGCACTGAAGCTTTCTTT.

Only a few counts were recorded for this clonotype. The rearrangement links TRBV5-1 to TRBJ2-1; D is unresolved. From germline, CDR1 is SGHRS and CDR2 YFSETQ. V was trimmed by 4 bases and J by 8 bases, leaving 10 bases between them. CDR3 length: 12 amino acids. CDR3 sequence: CASSPWGDEQFF. The DNA of the CDR3 is TGCGCCAGCAGCCCCTGGGGTGATGAGCAGTTCTTC.

The sample holds many counts of this clonotype. The rearrangement links TRBV10-3 to TRBJ2-1; TRBD2 matches at 10 bases. With 7 bases clipped from V and 4 bases from J, the junction kept 10 bases outside the gene matches. Germline CDR1 and CDR2: ENHRY and SYGVKD. There are 16 residues in the CDR3. This CDR3 reads CAITSSGGLTYNEQFF. CDR3 coding DNA: TGTGCCATCACCTCTAGCGGGGGCTTGACTTACAATGAGCAGTTCTTC.

This clonotype was found a few times. The gene calls are TRBV12-3 or TRBV12-4 and TRBJ1-2, with D unresolved. Trimming left V 5 bases short and J 4 bases short, with 8 bases between. The CDR3 extends over 12 amino acids. This CDR3 is CASSLRLYGYTF. In nucleotides, the CDR3 is TGTGCCAGCAGTCTAAGGCTCTATGGCTACACCTTC.

The V call is TRBV6-5, the J call TRBJ2-3; 7 bases are shared with TRBD1. The CDR3 consists of 15 residues. CDR1 is MNHEY and CDR2 is SVGAGI in the germline V gene. With V trimmed by 4 bases and J by 6 bases, 10 bases remained unmatched. The CDR3 sequence is CASSSFKDRKDTQYF. The CDR3 DNA is TGTGCCAGCAGTTCCTTTAAGGACAGGAAGGATACGCAGTATTTT.

This clonotype was seen repeatedly, ten times or more. The J gene is TRBJ2-7, the V gene TRBV5-1; TRBD1 matches at 7 bases. The CDR3 is 13 amino acids. Germline CDR1 SGHRS, CDR2 YFSETQ. V gave up 3 bases and J gave up 7 bases; unmatched junction bases: 7. Here the CDR3 DNA reads TGCGCCAGCAGCTACCTACAGGGGTTGGAGCAGTACTTC. Amino acids: CASSYLQGLEQYF.

The chain has TRBV29-1 and TRBJ2-2; TRBD1 aligns across 7 bases. The CDR3 loop spans 14 amino acids. The germline V gene has CDR1 SQVTM and CDR2 ANQGSEA. V lost 7 bases and J lost 5; bases outside the gene matches: 10. CDR3 loop: CSARGQDSTGELFF. The CDR3 nucleotides are TGCAGCGCCCGAGGACAGGACAGTACCGGGGAGCTGTTTTTT.

In its sample, this clonotype was seen a few times. The rearrangement joins TRBV7-9 to TRBJ1-1; TRBD1 is a possible D gene (5 bases). V was pared by 1 base and J by 10 bases, with 25 bases between. The germline gives CDR1 SEHNR, CDR2 FQNEAQ (reference sequence). The CDR3 spans 17 residues. The CDR3 coding sequence is TGTGCCAGCAGCTTAGGCCGCCAGGGTTTCGGCCGGGGTGCAGCTTTCTTT. Its protein product is CASSLGRQGFGRGAAFF.

The J gene is TRBJ2-2, the V gene TRBV13, with D hard to call. V lost 5 bases and J lost 10, with 11 bases in between. Germline V gene lookup returns CDR1 PRHDT and CDR2 FYEKMQ (reference sequence). The CDR3 contains 12 residues. CDR3 sequence (DNA): TGTGCCAGCAGCCACCTCCGAGTGGAGCTGTTTTTT. It specifies CASSHLRVELFF.

The sample holds a few counts of this clonotype. The chain is built from TRBV12-3 or TRBV12-4 and TRBJ1-2; TRBD1 agrees at 8 bases. The CDR3 has 15 amino acids. J gave up 0 bases and V 3 bases, and 3 bases lay outside the gene matches. CDR3 sequence (DNA): TGTGCCAGCAGTTTTGTGGACAGGGCTAACTATGGCTACACCTTC. Its translation: CASSFVDRANYGYTF.

There are a few counts of this clonotype. CDR3 DNA: TGTGCCAGCTCACCGGACAGGGCTAACTATGGCTACACCTTC. Protein sequence: CASSPDRANYGYTF. V is TRBV18 and J is TRBJ1-2, with 8 bases identical to TRBD1. Losses at the gene ends were 3 bases for V and 0 bases for J; bases not matched to a gene: 0. This CDR3 region has 14 residues. The germline V gene has CDR1 KGHSH and CDR2 LQKENI.

The CDR3 here is CASSPKGSHLNTGELFF. CDR3 in DNA: TGTGCCAGCTCACCAAAGGGCAGCCATCTAAACACCGGGGAGCTGTTTTTT. This chain uses TRBV18 with TRBJ2-2; D is unresolved. CDR3 size: 17 residues. The germline CDR1 and CDR2 sequences are KGHSH and LQKENI. V was trimmed by 2 bases and J by 2 bases, leaving 15 bases between them. The full variable domain, rest sourced from reference TRBV18 and TRBJ2-2, is NAGVMQNPRHLVRRRGQEARLRCSPMKGHSHVYWYRQLPEEGLKFMVYLQKENIIDESGMPKERFSAEFPKEGPSILRIQQVVRGDSAAYFCASSPKGSHLNTGELFFGEGSRLTVL.

The chain combines TRBV9 with TRBJ2-7; 10 bases map to TRBD1. Looked up from germline, CDR1 is SGDLS and CDR2 is YYNGEE. The V segment lost 4 bases and the J segment 7 bases; nucleotides outside the gene matches: 8. The CDR3 is 14 residues long. The CDR3 sequence is CASSPRQGAREQYF. DNA of the CDR3: TGTGCCAGCAGCCCTCGACAGGGGGCAAGGGAGCAGTACTTC.

This clonotype turned up a few times. The rearrangement links TRBV4-1 to TRBJ2-7, with D possibly TRBD1 on 5 matching bases. The CDR3 is 15 residues long. V was trimmed by 0 bases and J by 3 bases, leaving 12 bases between them. Germline lookup yields CDR1 MGHRA and CDR2 YSYEKL. Here the CDR3 reads CASSQEPAGLYEQYF. The DNA of the CDR3 is TGCGCCAGCAGCCAAGAACCCGCAGGGCTCTACGAGCAGTACTTC.

The chain couples TRBV25-1 to TRBJ1-6, with TRBD1 matching 9 bases. Germline V CDR1 and CDR2: MGHDK, SYGVNS. Trimming took 8 bases from V and 9 from J; bases not matched to a gene: 5. This CDR3 is built from 13 residues. As DNA, the CDR3 is TGTGCCAGCGGGGACAGGGAAAGTTCACCCCTCCACTTT. Residues: CASGDRESSPLHF.

The sample holds a few counts of this clonotype. This chain joins TRBV5-6 and TRBJ2-3; D is undetermined. This CDR3 is built from 15 residues. Trimming removed 1 base from V and 6 bases from J, with 15 bases in between. Germline V lookup: CDR1 SGHDT, CDR2 YYEEEE. CDR3 in DNA: TGTGCCAGCAGCTTGCAATTCCGGCCACGGGATACGCAGTATTTT. It specifies CASSLQFRPRDTQYF.

This chain links TRBV9 with TRBJ2-7, with D tentatively TRBD1 (6 bases). The V end was cut by 0 bases, the J end by 6 bases, with 10 bases between. The CDR3 is 13 residues long. CDR1 is SGDLS and CDR2 is YYNGEE in the germline V gene. CDR3 loop: CASSVEQGREQYF. As DNA, the CDR3 is TGTGCCAGCAGCGTAGAACAGGGACGCGAGCAGTACTTC.

This clonotype was detected a few times. This chain connects TRBV27 to TRBJ2-1; D unclear. Germline V CDR1 and CDR2: MNHEY, SMNVEV (reference sequence). This CDR3 contains 14 residues. With 0 bases removed from V and 6 bases from J, the gap between germline ends came to 9 bases. Written as DNA, the CDR3 is TGTGCCAGCAGTTTATCGAGAACGGTCAATGAGCAGTTCTTC. Residues: CASSLSRTVNEQFF.

This chain connects TRBV12-3 or TRBV12-4 to TRBJ2-7; 8 bases agree with TRBD1. The ends lost 5 bases at V and 3 bases at J; junction bases unmatched: 6. This CDR3 region has 14 residues. CDR3 nucleotide sequence: TGTGCCAGCAGTCCGGACAGGGATTTCTACGAGCAGTACTTC. Translated, it gives CASSPDRDFYEQYF.

This chain links TRBV5-4 with TRBJ1-1; TRBD1 matches at 7 bases. The germline V gene encodes CDR1 SGHNT and CDR2 YYREEE (reference sequence). Trimming removed 4 bases from V and 4 bases from J; junction bases left unmatched: 13. The CDR3 is 16 amino acids. The chain's CDR3 is CASSQSLTGYSTEAFF. The CDR3 DNA is TGTGCCAGCAGCCAATCGCTGACAGGGTATAGCACTGAAGCTTTCTTT.

The rearrangement joins TRBV5-4 to TRBJ1-2; weak D call: TRBD1 (5 bases). Germline loops: CDR1 SGHNT, CDR2 YYREEE (reference sequence). CDR3 length: 16 amino acids. Trimming stripped 0 bases from V and 2 bases from J, with 14 bases between. The CDR3 nucleotides are TGTGCCAGCAGCTTGGTTGGCAGGGCCCCAAACTATGGCTACACCTTC. Amino acids: CASSLVGRAPNYGYTF.

The chain recombines TRBV12-3 or TRBV12-4 with TRBJ1-5; D unresolved. This CDR3 contains 13 residues. V was clipped by 3 bases and J by 2 bases, with 5 bases between them. The CDR3 coding sequence is TGTGCCAGCAGTTTGATCCGCAATCAGCCCCAGCATTTT. It translates to CASSLIRNQPQHF.

This clonotype came up a few times. The chain carries TRBV10-3 and TRBJ2-7; no clear D gene. V lost 9 bases to trimming and J lost 5 bases, with 17 bases between them. The CDR3 is 13 amino acids. Germline V gene sequence: CDR1 ENHRY, CDR2 SYGVKD. The CDR3 DNA follows: TGTGCCATTGCGACCCAGAGGCAAAACGAGCAGTACTTC. Its protein product is CAIATQRQNEQYF.

This chain connects TRBV21-1 to TRBJ2-4. TRBV21-1 is termed a pseudogene. The CDR3 runs to 10 residues. For the CDR3, the DNA is TGTGCCAGCAGCTCGAACATTCAGTACTTC. Translating gives CASSSNIQYF.

This clonotype was recorded many times. V usage is TRBV11-2 and J usage is TRBJ1-3, with D perhaps TRBD1 (5 bases). V was shortened by 10 bases and J by 3 bases, with 16 bases between the two germline ends. In germline, CDR1 is SGHAT, CDR2 FQNNGV. The CDR3 sequence is 14 residues long. CDR3 DNA: TGTGCCACTAAGGATGGGGGATTTGGAAACACCATATATTTT. Its translation is CATKDGGFGNTIYF.

The rearrangement links TRBV2 to TRBJ1-6; perhaps TRBD1 as D (6 bases). Germline values: CDR1 SNHLY, CDR2 FYNNEI. Between the trimmed V and J ends, which lost 5 bases and 0 bases, there was a span of 14 bases. The CDR3 contains 17 residues. CDR3 residues: CASSTTGRPSYNSPLHF. In DNA, the CDR3 is TGTGCCAGCAGTACAACAGGGCGCCCCTCCTATAATTCACCCCTCCACTTT.

This clonotype appeared many times. The chain combines TRBV29-1 with TRBJ2-1, with 7 bases aligning to TRBD2. Germline V CDR1 and CDR2: SQVTM, ANQGSEA. CDR3 size: 19 residues. Trimming at V came to 4 bases and at J to 2 bases, leaving 20 bases not matched to a gene. CDR3 sequence (DNA): TGCAGCGTTGCCCTGGGACTAAAAATGTGGTTTTTGACCTACAATGAGCAGTTCTTC. Translated: CSVALGLKMWFLTYNEQFF.